What follows is one T cell receptor (beta chain) and its context. The antigen is not known. The data were taken from a study of long-term antiretroviral therapy in people with HIV. Study-wide findings and caveats: Narrower CDR3 length ranges marked HIV repertoires relative to controls. It was not possible to obtain data on ART adherence, viral resistance or therapy changes.

The V gene's germline CDR1 is ENHRY and CDR2 SYGVKD. CDR3 length: 14 residues. V was cut by 7 bases and J by 2 bases, with 15 bases left in between. With survey level as its setting, the immunoSEQ assay was v3.0. The protocol was immunoSEQ multiplex PCR, while the TCRdb copy is restricted to in-frame clones and leaves out a portion. The table lists 24,000 or so clones, around 86% of them singletons, with 3.6% in the top ten. The sequencing used unsorted PBMCs, collected 1.9 years after starting antiretroviral therapy. The V and J genes are TRBV10-3 and TRBJ2-7; D tentatively fits TRBD1 or TRBD2 (5 bases each). The clonotype originates from a woman younger than 45 with HIV. CDR3 in DNA: TGTGCCATCACCCGAGGGGCAGCGACCTACGAGCAGTACTTC. Protein product: CAITRGAATYEQYF.